Below, 13 T cell receptor beta chains from the same sample are listed, as sequenced in a study of long-term antiretroviral therapy in people with HIV. It was version v3.0 of the immunoSEQ assay that was run at survey level. Data came from immunoSEQ multiplex PCR; TCRdb stores just in-frame clones and leaves some out. Among 25,000 to 35,000 clones listed, roughly three quarters were seen once. The sample was unsorted PBMCs, taken 3.1 years after starting antiretroviral therapy. Receptors were obtained from a woman aged 45-65 years with HIV.

The chain uses TRBV7-3 and TRBJ2-1; TRBD1 might be the D (5 bases). From germline, CDR1 is SGHTA and CDR2 FQGTGA. Trimming took 3 bases from V and 0 from J, leaving 9 bases between them. The CDR3 contains 15 residues. The CDR3 sequence: CASSFDRNSYNEQFF. The CDR3 coding sequence is TGTGCCAGCAGCTTCGACAGAAACTCCTACAATGAGCAGTTCTTC.

The chain employs TRBV6-5 and TRBJ2-5; D call uncertain. Trimming removed 2 bases from V and 5 bases from J, with 3 bases in between. Per the germline V gene, CDR1 is MNHEY and CDR2 is SVGAGI. CDR3 length: 11 residues. The CDR3 loop is CASSYRETQYF. CDR3 bases: TGTGCCAGCAGTTACAGGGAGACCCAGTACTTC.

V gene TRBV15 combines with J gene TRBJ1-5; perhaps TRBD1 as D (5 bases). The ends were cut back, 3 bases at V and 7 bases at J, with 19 bases in the middle. This CDR3 region has 16 residues. CDR1 is LNHNV, CDR2 YYDKDF, per germline (reference sequence). The CDR3 loop is CATSRGMGVETQPQHF. The CDR3 DNA reads TGTGCCACCAGCAGGGGCATGGGGGTGGAAACCCAGCCCCAGCATTTT.

J is TRBJ1-5 and V is TRBV19; 9 bases match TRBD1. Germline V gene sequence: CDR1 LNHDA, CDR2 SQIVND (reference sequence). This CDR3 spans 15 amino acids. Trimming removed 6 bases from V and 5 bases from J; junction bases left unmatched: 8. The CDR3 DNA follows: TGTGCCAGTAGCTCAGGACAGGGGCGGGATCAGCCCCAGCATTTT. It translates to CASSSGQGRDQPQHF.

CDR3 sequence (DNA): TGTGCCTGGACACCAACCGTGAACACTGAAGCTTTCTTT. Its translation is CAWTPTVNTEAFF. V is TRBV30 and J is TRBJ1-1; D is undetermined. The V gene's germline CDR1 is GTSNPN and CDR2 SVGIG (reference sequence). The CDR3 contains 13 residues. V dropped 4 bases and J dropped 0 bases, with 9 bases sitting between them.

This sequence joins TRBV19 and TRBJ1-1, with 8 bases identical to TRBD1. The germline gives CDR1 LNHDA, CDR2 SQIVND (reference sequence). The CDR3 extends over 14 amino acids. V gave up 10 bases and J gave up 6 bases; unmatched junction bases: 13. CDR3 loop: CATQRTGWDAEAFF. CDR3 DNA sequence: TGTGCCACCCAACGGACAGGGTGGGACGCTGAAGCTTTCTTT.

The gene calls are TRBV9 and TRBJ2-7, with 9 positions matching TRBD1. Trimming cost V 4 bases and J 2 bases; bases outside gene matches: 4. CDR1 and CDR2 (germline): SGDLS, YYNGEE. The CDR3 has 14 residues. The CDR3 is CASSPRDRAYEQYF. The CDR3 nucleotides read TGTGCCAGCAGCCCTAGGGACAGGGCCTACGAGCAGTACTTC.

CDR3 in DNA: TGTGCCAGCTCACCATCGATATTCAACACTGAAGCTTTCTTT. It encodes CASSPSIFNTEAFF. This rearrangement joins TRBV18 to TRBJ1-1; D call uncertain. This CDR3 is built from 14 residues. Germline lookup yields CDR1 KGHSH and CDR2 LQKENI. V was trimmed by 2 bases and J by 2 bases, leaving 9 bases between them.

V gene TRBV10-3 combines with J gene TRBJ2-5, with a possible D match to TRBD1 (5 bases). The CDR3 length is 14 residues. The V gene lost 6 bases and the J gene lost 4 bases, with 15 bases spanning the gap. Germline values: CDR1 ENHRY, CDR2 SYGVKD. The CDR3 DNA reads TGTGCCATCAGCCCCTTGCAGGGATCAGAGACCCAGTACTTC. This gives the protein CAISPLQGSETQYF.

The rearrangement uses TRBV7-7 and TRBJ2-2; D call uncertain. CDR1 and CDR2 (germline): SSHAT, FNYEAQ (reference sequence). V lost 5 bases to trimming and J lost 0 bases, with 10 bases between them. This CDR3 comprises 15 residues. This CDR3 reads CASSPFGSNTGELFF. In DNA, the CDR3 is TGTGCCAGCAGCCCGTTTGGGTCGAACACCGGGGAGCTGTTTTTT.

The J gene is TRBJ1-1, the V gene TRBV27, with D possibly being TRBD1 (5 bases). CDR1 is MNHEY, CDR2 SMNVEV, per germline (reference sequence). V was cut by 5 bases and J by 1 base, with 11 bases left in between. This CDR3 is 14 amino acids long. In DNA, the CDR3 is TGTGCCAGCAGTATTCAGGGTAGGAACACTGAAGCTTTCTTT. This encodes CASSIQGRNTEAFF.

The chain combines TRBV5-1 with TRBJ1-4; no clear D gene. V lost 1 base and J lost 4, with 8 bases in between. The CDR3 is 14 residues long. In germline, CDR1 is SGHRS, CDR2 YFSETQ. Here the CDR3 reads CASSLQQNNEKLFF. Written as DNA, the CDR3 is TGCGCCAGCAGCTTGCAGCAGAATAATGAAAAACTGTTTTTT.

The V call is TRBV7-9, the J call TRBJ1-4; D possibly corresponds to TRBD1 (6 bases). The CDR3 totals 17 residues. Germline V gives CDR1 SEHNR, CDR2 FQNEAQ (reference sequence). V was pared by 5 bases and J by 3 bases, with 19 bases between. CDR3 nucleotide sequence: TGTGCCAGCAGCCCCCCAGGGGTAGTTGGTGCTAATGAAAAACTGTTTTTT. Protein: CASSPPGVVGANEKLFF. Together with reference TRBV7-9 and TRBJ1-4, the CDR3 gives the full variable domain: DTGVSQNPRHKITKRGQNVTFRCDPISEHNRLYWYRQTLGQGPEFLTYFQNEAQLEKSRLLSDRFSAERPKGSFSTLEIQRTEQGDSAMYLCASSPPGVVGANEKLFFGSGTQLSVL.